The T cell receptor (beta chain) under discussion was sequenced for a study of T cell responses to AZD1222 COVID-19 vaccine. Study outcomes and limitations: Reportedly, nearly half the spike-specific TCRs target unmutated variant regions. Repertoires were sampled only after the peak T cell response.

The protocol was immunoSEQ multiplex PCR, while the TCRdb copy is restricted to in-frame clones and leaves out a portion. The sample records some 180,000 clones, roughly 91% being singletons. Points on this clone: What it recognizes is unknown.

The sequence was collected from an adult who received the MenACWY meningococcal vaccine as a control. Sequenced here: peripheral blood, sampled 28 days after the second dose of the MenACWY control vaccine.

CDR3 loop: CASSQRGQVSYEQYF. For the CDR3, the DNA is TGTGCCAGCAGCCAAAGGGGACAGGTTAGCTACGAGCAGTACTTC. V gene TRBV3-1 (or the pseudogene TRBV3-2) combines with J gene TRBJ2-7, with 8 bases that match TRBD1. Germline CDR1 LGHDT, CDR2 YNNKEL (reference sequence). The CDR3 loop spans 15 amino acids. Trimming cost V 2 bases and J 3 bases; bases outside gene matches: 6.